What follows is one T cell receptor beta chain and its context. The target antigen is unknown. This record comes from a study of T cell responses to AZD1222 COVID-19 vaccine. The protocol was immunoSEQ multiplex PCR, while the TCRdb copy is restricted to in-frame clones and leaves out a portion. The sample carries around 110,000 clones, under 95% recorded once. Study-wide results and caveats: Repertoire sampling occurred only after the peak T cell response. In a largely white British group with more females than males, clonal diversity was possibly underestimated.

This receptor was identified in an adult in good health. Sample: peripheral blood, taken on day 0 of AZD1222 vaccination.

The CDR3 sequence: CASSRPMNTEAFF. The CDR3 DNA sequence: TGTGCCAGTAGCAGGCCAATGAACACTGAAGCTTTCTTT. The chain couples TRBV19 to TRBJ1-1; D is unclear. Per the germline V gene, CDR1 is LNHDA and CDR2 is SQIVND (reference sequence). The CDR3 spans 13 residues. V lost 6 bases and J lost 0, with 8 bases in between.